Only a few counts were recorded for the clone carrying this T cell receptor (beta chain). Unique molecular identifiers featured in how the TCRbeta library was prepared. From the PCR reads, TCRdb called clonotypes with MiXCR, one entry per CDR3 protein. The table includes around 480,000 distinct CDR3 sequences, 32% detected once. V gave up 6 bases and J gave up 1 base, with 16 bases separating them. The CDR3 spans 15 residues. Germline V gene lookup returns CDR1 KGHSH and CDR2 LQKENI. These data belong to a study of T-cell reconstitution after alpha-beta-depleted transplantation in children. The chain joins TRBV18 to TRBJ2-7; D not resolved. The receptor comes from a human donor who donated a stem cell graft to a child with aplastic anemia. The source was PBMCs from the stem cell graft donor, collected from the stem cell graft. CDR3 protein: CASSPRAERSYEQYF. The CDR3 DNA follows: TGTGCCAGCTCGCCCCGGGCAGAGAGGTCCTACGAGCAGTACTTC.